This T cell receptor beta chain comes out of a study of blood T cells in healthy people across ages. Study summary: Roughly one uniquely barcoded beta molecule per two T cells was captured.

The donors, healthy Caucasians from Russia, were aged roughly 6 to 90. The second PCR ran about 6 to 11 cycles with a sample-barcoded 5' primer and J-beta primers. TCRdb reanalysed the 5' RACE reads using MiXCR and keeps one entry per CDR3 protein. Seen here are about 670,000 distinct CDR3 sequences, over 40% observed once, and the top ten hold about 13%. Germline V gives CDR1 SGHTA, CDR2 FQGNSA. There are 17 residues in the CDR3. J was trimmed by 7 bases and V by 2 bases; bases with no gene match: 7. This clonotype was seen only a few times. Sequenced material: blood. The sequence was obtained from a woman of 80 years or more in good health. The rearrangement links TRBV7-2 to TRBJ2-1, with TRBD2 matching over 14 bases. CDR3: CASSLRETSGGVNEQFF. Written as DNA, the CDR3 is TGTGCCAGCAGCTTAAGGGAGACTAGCGGGGGGGTAAATGAGCAGTTCTTC. Full variable domain (rest looked up from reference TRBV7-2 and TRBJ2-1): GAGVSQSPSNKVTEKGKDVELRCDPISGHTALYWYRQSLGQGLEFLIYFQGNSAPDKSGLPSDRFSAERTGGSVSTLTIQRTQQEDSAVYLCASSLRETSGGVNEQFFGPGTRLTVL.